This T cell receptor (beta chain) was found in a study of response to subunit inactivated influenza vaccine. The study's findings and limits: Each seasonal influenza vaccination recruits few new T cells, the authors suggested.

Turning to this clonotype: Its antigen is not known.

TCRdb re-derived calls from the RT-PCR reads in MiXCR, one entry per CDR3 protein. The sample lists hundreds of thousands of distinct CDR3 sequences, roughly 8.2% occurring once. This CDR3 is 12 amino acids long. V lost 5 bases, J lost 4 bases, and 8 bases lay in between. The clonotype comes from a man between 50 and 70 years old who received an inactivated influenza vaccine. The sequences come from PBMCs from blood, collected roughly 24 months after vaccination. This chain uses TRBV12-3 or TRBV12-4 with TRBJ1-1, with D hard to call. CDR3 DNA sequence: TGTGCCAGCAGTAATCCAGGCACTGAAGCTTTCTTT. This translates into CASSNPGTEAFF.